Listed below are T cell receptor beta chains from one sample, sequenced in a study of CD8+ T cells in alopecia areata. Method: immunoSEQ multiplex PCR; TCRdb's copy keeps in-frame clones and lacks some. The sample records roughly 150,000 clones, around 86% being singletons. Sequencing was performed on CD8+ T cells sorted from blood, taken at week 0. The receptors stem from a human donor with alopecia areata. CDR3s include the opening cysteine and the closing phenylalanine or tryptophan. Fields, in order: CDR3 DNA, CDR3 protein, V gene, J gene, clone size, D gene. D genes are given only for firm matches. Clone size is shown for a subset of rows, as once, few, many or a class of expanded clone.

CDR3nt: TGTGCCAGCAGCAAAGAAGTGGACAGAGGCAATCAGCCCCAGCATTTT
CDR3aa: CASSKEVDRGNQPQHF
v_gene: TRBV21-1
j_gene: TRBJ1-5
abundance: NA
d_gene: NA

CDR3nt: TGTGCCTGGAGTGTAATTAGGTATTCAACTGACGAGCAGTACTTC
CDR3aa: CAWSVIRYSTDEQYF
v_gene: TRBV30
j_gene: TRBJ2-7
abundance: NA
d_gene: NA

CDR3nt: TGCGCCAGCAGCTTGGTCTCGGGGGACTCCTACAATGAGCAGTTCTTC
CDR3aa: CASSLVSGDSYNEQFF
v_gene: TRBV5-1
j_gene: TRBJ2-1
abundance: NA
d_gene: NA

CDR3nt: TGCGCCAGCAGTCCCCGAACCGACAGGGAATTCCACGAGCAGTACTTC
CDR3aa: CASSPRTDREFHEQYF
v_gene: TRBV23-1
j_gene: TRBJ2-7
abundance: NA
d_gene: TRBD1

CDR3nt: TGCGCCAGCAGCCAAGGTCAAGGTCTACACGAGCAGTACTTC
CDR3aa: CASSQGQGLHEQYF
v_gene: TRBV4-1
j_gene: TRBJ2-7
abundance: NA
d_gene: NA

CDR3nt: TGCAGCGTTGAAGGGGACCTGCCGGGGACGCAGTATTTT
CDR3aa: CSVEGDLPGTQYF
v_gene: TRBV29-1
j_gene: TRBJ2-3
abundance: few
d_gene: NA

CDR3nt: TGTGCCAGCAGTTTAGGAGGGACACTTGAGCAGTTCTTC
CDR3aa: CASSLGGTLEQFF
v_gene: TRBV27
j_gene: TRBJ2-1
abundance: NA
d_gene: NA

CDR3nt: TGTGCCAGCAGCTTGAACATGATCAACCAGCCCCAGCATTTT
CDR3aa: CASSLNMINQPQHF
v_gene: TRBV5-6
j_gene: TRBJ1-5
abundance: NA
d_gene: NA

CDR3nt: TGCGCCAGCAGTCAATCGCCCTCGGACAGGGACTGGCTTGGCTACACCTTC
CDR3aa: CASSQSPSDRDWLGYTF
v_gene: TRBV23-1
j_gene: TRBJ1-2
abundance: NA
d_gene: TRBD1

CDR3nt: TGCAGCGTCCGGCAGGGGATCTATGGCTACACCTTC
CDR3aa: CSVRQGIYGYTF
v_gene: TRBV29-1
j_gene: TRBJ1-2
abundance: once
d_gene: NA

CDR3nt: TGTGCCAGCATCCCACCCACAGTAGCTGAGCAGTTCTTC
CDR3aa: CASIPPTVAEQFF
v_gene: TRBV2
j_gene: TRBJ2-1
abundance: NA
d_gene: NA

CDR3nt: TGCGCCAGCAGCCATGGACAGGGCGGGTTTGATACGCAGTATTTT
CDR3aa: CASSHGQGGFDTQYF
v_gene: TRBV5-1
j_gene: TRBJ2-3
abundance: NA
d_gene: TRBD1

CDR3nt: TGCAGCGTTGAAGGGCGGAAGACTGAAGCTTTCTTT
CDR3aa: CSVEGRKTEAFF
v_gene: TRBV29-1
j_gene: TRBJ1-1
abundance: NA
d_gene: NA

CDR3nt: TGCGCCAGCAGCCATTTGGGGAGCAATCAGCCCCAGCATTTT
CDR3aa: CASSHLGSNQPQHF
v_gene: TRBV4-1
j_gene: TRBJ1-5
abundance: NA
d_gene: NA

CDR3nt: TGCAGCGTTGAAGAACGTAGGGGCAGGGTTTCCTACAATGAGCAGTTCTTC
CDR3aa: CSVEERRGRVSYNEQFF
v_gene: TRBV29-1
j_gene: TRBJ2-1
abundance: NA
d_gene: NA

CDR3nt: TGTGCCAGCAGCCAGGTCCCGGGACTAGACAATGAGCAGTTCTTC
CDR3aa: CASSQVPGLDNEQFF
v_gene: TRBV4-2
j_gene: TRBJ2-1
abundance: NA
d_gene: TRBD2

CDR3nt: TGTGCCTGGAGTTCCCCGGCCGGGGAGCTGTTTTTT
CDR3aa: CAWSSPAGELFF
v_gene: TRBV30
j_gene: TRBJ2-2
abundance: NA
d_gene: NA

CDR3nt: TGTGCCAGCAGTCAGGGTACAGATGAGCAGTTCTTC
CDR3aa: CASSQGTDEQFF
v_gene: TRBV7-9
j_gene: TRBJ2-1
abundance: NA
d_gene: NA

CDR3nt: TGCAGCGCGACCAGGAACACCGGGGAGCTGTTTTTT
CDR3aa: CSATRNTGELFF
v_gene: TRBV29-1
j_gene: TRBJ2-2
abundance: NA
d_gene: NA

CDR3nt: TGCGCCAGCAGCACCCAAGGACAGGGCACAGATACGCAGTATTTT
CDR3aa: CASSTQGQGTDTQYF
v_gene: TRBV4-1
j_gene: TRBJ2-3
abundance: NA
d_gene: TRBD1

CDR3nt: TGTGCCAGTTCATGGGGGGCCCTGAACACTGAAGCTTTCTTT
CDR3aa: CASSWGALNTEAFF
v_gene: TRBV27
j_gene: TRBJ1-1
abundance: NA
d_gene: NA

CDR3nt: TGTGCCAGCAGCCAAGGACAGGGCATGAACACTGAAGCTTTCTTT
CDR3aa: CASSQGQGMNTEAFF
v_gene: TRBV7-9
j_gene: TRBJ1-1
abundance: NA
d_gene: TRBD1

CDR3nt: TGCAGCGTCTTAGGCGTCGGGGTTTCCGAGCAGTACTTC
CDR3aa: CSVLGVGVSEQYF
v_gene: TRBV29-1
j_gene: TRBJ2-7
abundance: NA
d_gene: NA

CDR3nt: TGTGCCAGCAGTCGGACTTCATTAGCCAAAAACATTCAGTACTTC
CDR3aa: CASSRTSLAKNIQYF
v_gene: TRBV27
j_gene: TRBJ2-4
abundance: NA
d_gene: NA

CDR3nt: TGTGCCAGCAGCCCGGGAGGGACCTATGGCTACACCTTC
CDR3aa: CASSPGGTYGYTF
v_gene: TRBV25-1
j_gene: TRBJ1-2
abundance: NA
d_gene: NA

CDR3nt: TGTGCCAGCAGCTTAGGTCCACAGTATTTT
CDR3aa: CASSLGPQYF
v_gene: TRBV7-2
j_gene: TRBJ2-3
abundance: NA
d_gene: NA

CDR3nt: TGCGCCAGCAGCGATGGACAGGGTCTATCGTCCGAGCAGTACTTC
CDR3aa: CASSDGQGLSSEQYF
v_gene: TRBV5-1
j_gene: TRBJ2-7
abundance: few
d_gene: TRBD1

CDR3nt: TGTGCCAGCAGTTTAGCGGGGATCAGTGAAGCTTTCTTT
CDR3aa: CASSLAGISEAFF
v_gene: TRBV6-5
j_gene: TRBJ1-1
abundance: NA
d_gene: NA

CDR3nt: TGTGCCAGTAGTTCCGGTATGAACACTGAAGCTTTCTTT
CDR3aa: CASSSGMNTEAFF
v_gene: TRBV19
j_gene: TRBJ1-1
abundance: NA
d_gene: NA

CDR3nt: TGTGCCAGCAGTCCTCAGGGTTTCTACGAGCAGTACTTC
CDR3aa: CASSPQGFYEQYF
v_gene: TRBV6-5
j_gene: TRBJ2-7
abundance: NA
d_gene: NA

CDR3nt: TGTGCCAGCAGCCACGCAGGGGTTGGTACTGAAGCTTTCTTT
CDR3aa: CASSHAGVGTEAFF
v_gene: TRBV7-9
j_gene: TRBJ1-1
abundance: few
d_gene: NA

CDR3nt: TGCGCCAGCAGCGAGACAGGGAACCCAGAGACCCAGTACTTC
CDR3aa: CASSETGNPETQYF
v_gene: TRBV5-1
j_gene: TRBJ2-5
abundance: NA
d_gene: TRBD1

CDR3nt: TGTGCCAGCAGCTTGGGGGACAGCCCCGAGAAAGCTTTCTTT
CDR3aa: CASSLGDSPEKAFF
v_gene: TRBV5-4
j_gene: TRBJ1-1
abundance: NA
d_gene: TRBD1

CDR3nt: TGTGCCAGCTCTGGACTAGGGGAAAACTACGAGCAGTACTTC
CDR3aa: CASSGLGENYEQYF
v_gene: TRBV5-4
j_gene: TRBJ2-7
abundance: NA
d_gene: TRBD2

CDR3nt: TGTGCCAGCGACAGGCCGGGTAATGGGGTAGAGGCCCAGTACTTC
CDR3aa: CASDRPGNGVEAQYF
v_gene: TRBV28
j_gene: TRBJ2-5
abundance: NA
d_gene: NA

CDR3nt: TGCGCCAGCAGACTATACCACGGTGATAGCACAGATACGCAGTATTTT
CDR3aa: CASRLYHGDSTDTQYF
v_gene: TRBV4-1
j_gene: TRBJ2-3
abundance: once
d_gene: NA

CDR3nt: TGCACCAGCAGCCCGGACGGTAACACCGGGGAGCTGTTTTTT
CDR3aa: CTSSPDGNTGELFF
v_gene: TRBV1
j_gene: TRBJ2-2
abundance: NA
d_gene: NA

CDR3nt: TGTGCCAGCAGCTTAGGGTCGACAGGGATCGCGGAGCCCCAGCATTTT
CDR3aa: CASSLGSTGIAEPQHF
v_gene: TRBV7-8
j_gene: TRBJ1-5
abundance: NA
d_gene: TRBD1

CDR3nt: TGTGCCAGCAGCGGTGCCCCCAATGAGCAGTTCTTC
CDR3aa: CASSGAPNEQFF
v_gene: TRBV5-6
j_gene: TRBJ2-1
abundance: NA
d_gene: NA

CDR3nt: TGTGCCAGCAGCGTAGATCCTAGCGGGGGCACAGATACGCAGTATTTT
CDR3aa: CASSVDPSGGTDTQYF
v_gene: TRBV9
j_gene: TRBJ2-3
abundance: NA
d_gene: TRBD2

CDR3nt: TGTGCCAGCAGTTTCGGGGGTCCCCTCTACGAGCAGTACTTC
CDR3aa: CASSFGGPLYEQYF
v_gene: TRBV27
j_gene: TRBJ2-7
abundance: NA
d_gene: NA

CDR3nt: TGTGCCAGCAGCACCCGGGGGAGTATGAACAATGAGCAGTTCTTC
CDR3aa: CASSTRGSMNNEQFF
v_gene: TRBV9
j_gene: TRBJ2-1
abundance: NA
d_gene: NA

CDR3nt: TGTGCCAGCAGCCAACGGGGTGGGTTCCCCGGGGAGCTGTTTTTT
CDR3aa: CASSQRGGFPGELFF
v_gene: TRBV7-3
j_gene: TRBJ2-2
abundance: NA
d_gene: NA

CDR3nt: TGTGCCAGCAGCTTAGGACAGGGACGCACAGATACGCAGTATTTT
CDR3aa: CASSLGQGRTDTQYF
v_gene: TRBV11-3
j_gene: TRBJ2-3
abundance: NA
d_gene: TRBD1

CDR3nt: TGTGCCCGGGAGGGACGGGGAACGGGTTACAATGAGCAGTTCTTC
CDR3aa: CAREGRGTGYNEQFF
v_gene: TRBV2
j_gene: TRBJ2-1
abundance: NA
d_gene: TRBD2

CDR3nt: TGTGCCAGCAGCTCACCGGGACAGCCTTTCTACGAGCAGTACTTC
CDR3aa: CASSSPGQPFYEQYF
v_gene: TRBV11-2
j_gene: TRBJ2-7
abundance: once
d_gene: TRBD1

CDR3nt: TGCGCCAGCAGCCAAGATCCGACGGGGCGATCATACAATGAGCAGTTCTTC
CDR3aa: CASSQDPTGRSYNEQFF
v_gene: TRBV4-1
j_gene: TRBJ2-1
abundance: NA
d_gene: NA

CDR3nt: TGTGCCAGCAGCTCGGCTTTCGGAGGGGAGCTGTTTTTT
CDR3aa: CASSSAFGGELFF
v_gene: TRBV7-9
j_gene: TRBJ2-2
abundance: NA
d_gene: NA

CDR3nt: TGTGCCATCAGTGAGGTACAGGGGGGAACTGAAGCTTTCTTT
CDR3aa: CAISEVQGGTEAFF
v_gene: TRBV10-3
j_gene: TRBJ1-1
abundance: NA
d_gene: TRBD1

CDR3nt: TGTGCCAGCAGCTTAACGGGAGCCGAGCAGTACTTC
CDR3aa: CASSLTGAEQYF
v_gene: TRBV7-8
j_gene: TRBJ2-7
abundance: NA
d_gene: NA

CDR3nt: TGTGCAGGTCGGGTAGCGGGCTACAATGAGCAGTTCTTC
CDR3aa: CAGRVAGYNEQFF
v_gene: TRBV19
j_gene: TRBJ2-1
abundance: NA
d_gene: TRBD2

CDR3nt: TGCGCCAGCAGCCAAGATGGGGCTGAAGCTTTCTTT
CDR3aa: CASSQDGAEAFF
v_gene: TRBV4-1
j_gene: TRBJ1-1
abundance: NA
d_gene: NA

CDR3nt: TGTGCCAGCAGTAGACTAGCGTGGGATGAGCAGTTCTTC
CDR3aa: CASSRLAWDEQFF
v_gene: TRBV2
j_gene: TRBJ2-1
abundance: NA
d_gene: TRBD2

CDR3nt: TGTGCCAGCAGCCGGACAGCCTACTACGAGCAGTACTTC
CDR3aa: CASSRTAYYEQYF
v_gene: TRBV5-4
j_gene: TRBJ2-7
abundance: once
d_gene: NA

CDR3nt: TGTGCCATCAGTACCCTGGGACTAGCGGGAGGGCCCTCCTACGAGCAGTACTTC
CDR3aa: CAISTLGLAGGPSYEQYF
v_gene: TRBV10-3
j_gene: TRBJ2-7
abundance: few
d_gene: TRBD2

CDR3nt: TGTGCCAGCAGCCTCGCAGGGGGTGCGGATACGCAGTATTTT
CDR3aa: CASSLAGGADTQYF
v_gene: TRBV7-2
j_gene: TRBJ2-3
abundance: NA
d_gene: TRBD1

CDR3nt: TGTGCCAGCAGCTTAGTCCGGGGACAGGGTGGAGAGACCCAGTACTTC
CDR3aa: CASSLVRGQGGETQYF
v_gene: TRBV7-6
j_gene: TRBJ2-5
abundance: NA
d_gene: TRBD1

CDR3nt: TGTGCCAGCAGACCCGACGGGGATACGCAGTATTTT
CDR3aa: CASRPDGDTQYF
v_gene: TRBV6-6
j_gene: TRBJ2-3
abundance: few
d_gene: NA

CDR3nt: TGTGCCACCAGGTCAGGAGGGGGTGAGAACACCGGGGAGCTGTTTTTT
CDR3aa: CATRSGGGENTGELFF
v_gene: TRBV15
j_gene: TRBJ2-2
abundance: NA
d_gene: NA

CDR3nt: TGTGCCAGCACAAGGACCCCGAACACCGGGGAGCTGTTTTTT
CDR3aa: CASTRTPNTGELFF
v_gene: TRBV6-6
j_gene: TRBJ2-2
abundance: once
d_gene: NA